The 3 T cell receptor beta chains in this list originate from one sample, sequenced in a study of T cells in localized non-small cell lung cancer. TCRdb's table, derived via immunoSEQ multiplex PCR, lists solely in-frame clones and lacks some. The data contain fewer than 35,000 clones, about 89% of them singletons. This material consisted of peripheral blood, taken before any cancer treatment. The receptors here all came from a female donor of 60 years or more with stage I lung adenocarcinoma.

This clone appeared a single time. The chain combines TRBV14 with TRBJ2-1, with D perhaps matching TRBD2 (6 bases). CDR3 size: 16 residues. Trimming left V 2 bases short and J 2 bases short, with 13 bases between. Looked up from germline, CDR1 is SGHDN and CDR2 is FVKESK. The CDR3 bases are TGTGCCAGCAGCCAAATGCGGGGCGATGCCTACAATGAGCAGTTCTTC. This encodes CASSQMRGDAYNEQFF.

CDR3 sequence (DNA): TGTGCCAGCAGCGGACAGGGGAGCGCCTACGAGCAGTACTTC. This sequence encodes CASSGQGSAYEQYF. J is TRBJ2-7 and V is TRBV2, with 9 bases lining up with TRBD1. With 6 bases clipped from V and 2 bases from J, the junction kept 5 bases outside the gene matches. The CDR3 loop spans 14 amino acids. Per germline, CDR1 SNHLY and CDR2 FYNNEI.

This clone was found once. The rearrangement links TRBV11-3 to TRBJ2-2; the match to TRBD2 covers 7 bases. Germline V gene sequence: CDR1 SGHNT, CDR2 YENEEA. There are 16 residues in the CDR3. The junction had 12 bases not matched to a gene; V was cut back by 6 bases and J by 5 bases. Here the CDR3 DNA reads TGTGCCAGCAGGGCCGGCGGGAGTAGAGGAACCGGGGAGCTGTTTTTT. Residues: CASRAGGSRGTGELFF.